The entry below gives a single T cell receptor (beta chain) sequence along with its context. V lost 11 bases, J lost 1 base, and 13 bases stayed unmatched. From germline, CDR1 is LNHDA and CDR2 SQIVND (reference sequence). The CDR3 extends over 16 amino acids. Profiled with immunoSEQ multiplex PCR; TCRdb holds only in-frame clones, not every one. Of approximately 140,000 clones in the sample, approximately 94% were seen once. These data are taken from a study of control samples from healthy donors and cancer patients. The receptor was derived from a man aged 35 to 55 in good health. The material sequenced was blood. This rearrangement joins TRBV19 to TRBJ1-5; the match to TRBD1 covers 8 bases. The CDR3 loop reads CASLQPDRASNQPQHF. CDR3 nucleotide sequence: TGTGCCTCCCTCCAACCGGACAGGGCCAGCAATCAGCCCCAGCATTTT.